A single sample is the source of the 30 T cell receptor beta chains below, sequenced in a study of CXCR3-negative and CXCR3-positive naive CD8 T cells. These TCRs' antigens remain unknown. Findings and limits, study-wide: TRB CDR3s of CXCR3-positive naive cells were more hydrophobic than those of CXCR3-negative naive cells.

The TRB cDNA libraries were prepared by 5' RACE with UMI labels. Reprocessing the 5' RACE reads, TCRdb reports a single entry for every CDR3 protein and omits DNA. Its clone listing holds roughly 61,000 distinct CDR3 sequences. Sequenced input: naive CXCR3+ CD8+ T cells from blood. Subset here: CD45RO-CCR7+CD27+CD95- naive CD8+ T cells expressing CXCR3 (TNR3+). The source of these receptors is a human donor in good health. Some clones in this sample may be carry-over from other donors' samples.

CDR3 amino acids: CSVEVADFNEQFF. The chain links TRBV29-1 to TRBJ2-1; TCRdb's assignment of TRBD2 cannot be checked, as there is no DNA. Germline V gene data show CDR1 as SQVTM and CDR2 as ANQGSEA. The CDR3 runs 13 residues.

V usage is TRBV7-2 and J usage is TRBJ2-3; TCRdb gives TRBD2 as the D gene, but with no DNA this cannot be confirmed. From germline, CDR1 is SGHTA and CDR2 FQGNSA. The CDR3 consists of 18 residues. The CDR3: CASSLVVLAGVGPDTQYF.

The CDR3 protein is CASSSGDGSSYEQYF. The gene calls are TRBV6-5 and TRBJ2-7; the D gene TCRdb calls, TRBD1, cannot be checked with no DNA. Germline CDR1 and CDR2: MNHEY and SVGAGI. CDR3 length: 15 residues.

This chain joins TRBV11-2 and TRBJ2-7; TCRdb reports TRBD1, a call that lacks DNA to check it against. The germline V gene encodes CDR1 SGHAT and CDR2 FQNNGV. CDR3 length: 14 residues. CDR3 loop: CASSLTGQYYEQYF.

The chain combines TRBV9 with TRBJ2-7. Germline CDR1 SGDLS, CDR2 YYNGEE. The CDR3 has 15 amino acids. CDR3 loop: CASSVGYRTSHEQYF.

The CDR3 loop is CASSQVGQIYGYTF. The chain has TRBV4-1 and TRBJ1-2; lacking DNA, the TRBD1 call made by TCRdb goes unchecked. The germline V gene encodes CDR1 MGHRA and CDR2 YSYEKL. The length of the CDR3 is 14 residues.

V gene TRBV18 combines with J gene TRBJ2-7; TCRdb designates TRBD1, a call that cannot be tested without DNA. From germline, CDR1 is KGHSH and CDR2 LQKENI. CDR3 length: 14 residues. The CDR3 sequence is CATAAGATTYEQYF.

This chain connects TRBV6-6 to TRBJ2-7; TCRdb gives TRBD1 as the D gene, but with no DNA this cannot be confirmed. CDR1 is MNHNY and CDR2 is SVGAGI in the germline V gene (reference sequence). The CDR3 runs to 12 residues. CDR3 sequence: CATCRVPYEQYF.

The V gene is TRBV6-2 or TRBV6-3, the J gene TRBJ2-1. The CDR3 consists of 11 residues. The V gene's germline CDR1 is MNHEY and CDR2 SVGEGT. CDR3 region: CASSYAWEQFF.

The chain combines TRBV29-1 with TRBJ2-1; without DNA, the TCRdb call of TRBD1 cannot be checked. Germline values: CDR1 SQVTM, CDR2 ANQGSEA. The length of the CDR3 is 14 residues. The CDR3 region is CSFQSGVSGNEQFF.

The V gene is TRBV27, the J gene TRBJ2-3; the D call from TCRdb, TRBD2, cannot be confirmed without DNA. This CDR3 is built from 17 residues. Germline CDR1 MNHEY, CDR2 SMNVEV (reference sequence). Here the CDR3 reads CATNLLSGGGNRNTQYF.

The rearrangement uses TRBV12-3 or TRBV12-4 and TRBJ2-7. The CDR3 sequence is 11 residues long. The CDR3 loop reads CASSSLGEQYF.

V gene TRBV7-9 combines with J gene TRBJ2-7. The CDR3 contains 13 residues. Germline CDR1 reads SEHNR; CDR2 reads FQNEAQ (reference sequence). CDR3 protein: CASSLSGGYEQYF.

The chain joins TRBV11-2 to TRBJ2-7; TCRdb calls TRBD1, which cannot be checked without DNA. The CDR3 is 18 residues long. Germline CDR1 is SGHAT and CDR2 is FQNNGV. The CDR3 loop reads CASSPYPVDRVGSYEQYF.

This chain links TRBV7-3 with TRBJ2-1; TCRdb's D gene call, TRBD2, goes unchecked for lack of DNA. Germline V gene lookup returns CDR1 SGHTA and CDR2 FQGTGA. The CDR3 sequence is 15 residues long. The CDR3 reads CASSPSSGGVHEQFF.

This chain connects TRBV29-1 to TRBJ2-7. Germline values: CDR1 SQVTM, CDR2 ANQGSEA. CDR3 length equals 13 residues. The CDR3 here is CSVSKDGAYEQYF.

The chain carries TRBV6-5 and TRBJ2-3; the D call from TCRdb, TRBD1, cannot be confirmed without DNA. The germline V gene encodes CDR1 MNHEY and CDR2 SVGAGI. There are 15 residues in the CDR3. The CDR3 protein is CASSPTTGYTDTQYF.

This chain uses TRBV10-1 with TRBJ1-6. The CDR3 is made up of 16 amino acids. Germline lookup yields CDR1 WNHNN and CDR2 SYGVQD (reference sequence). The CDR3 sequence is CASSESTDGLNSPLHF.

The V call is TRBV27, the J call TRBJ1-5. Per germline, CDR1 MNHEY and CDR2 SMNVEV (reference sequence). CDR3 length: 13 residues. CDR3: CASKPLSNQPQHF.

This sequence joins TRBV2 and TRBJ2-1; TCRdb's D call, TRBD2, is unchecked because there is no DNA. Germline CDR1 and CDR2: SNHLY and FYNNEI. This CDR3 comprises 16 residues. CDR3: CASSDFTSPSYNEQFF.

The rearrangement links TRBV4-3 to TRBJ1-5. Germline CDR1 is LGHNA and CDR2 is YSLEER. This CDR3 comprises 14 residues. The CDR3 loop is CASSQDLGNQPQHF.

The chain joins TRBV7-6 to TRBJ2-3. CDR1 and CDR2 from the germline V gene are SGHVS and FNYEAQ. The CDR3 sequence is 12 residues long. The CDR3 protein is CASSRGTDTQYF.

The CDR3 spells CATSDADSLSYNEQFF. The chain couples TRBV24-1 to TRBJ2-1; the D gene TCRdb calls, TRBD1, cannot be checked with no DNA. Germline assignment: CDR1 KGHDR and CDR2 SFDVKD. The CDR3 spans 16 residues.

The CDR3 loop reads CASSQDSLGYYGYTF. J is TRBJ1-2 and V is TRBV4-2. The CDR3 is 15 amino acids. Per germline, CDR1 LGHNA and CDR2 YNFKEQ.

This sequence joins TRBV7-8 and TRBJ1-5; TCRdb's D gene call, TRBD1, goes unchecked for lack of DNA. CDR1 and CDR2 from the germline V gene are SGHVS and FQNEAQ. The CDR3 covers 15 residues. This chain's CDR3 is CASSLADSSNQPQHF.

The rearrangement uses TRBV5-6 and TRBJ2-1. CDR1 is SGHDT, CDR2 YYEEEE, per germline. The CDR3 is made up of 12 amino acids. The CDR3 protein is CASSLGPNEQFF.

The chain uses TRBV28 and TRBJ1-2; TCRdb designates TRBD1, a call that cannot be tested without DNA. Germline V gene sequence: CDR1 MDHEN, CDR2 SYDVKM. The CDR3 sequence is 16 residues long. The CDR3 protein is CASSFRDRGLNYGYTF.

This chain links TRBV27 with TRBJ1-2. The germline V gene has CDR1 MNHEY and CDR2 SMNVEV (reference sequence). The CDR3 has 15 amino acids. The CDR3 loop reads CASSSFLDSSHGYTF.

J is TRBJ2-3 and V is TRBV27; the D call of TRBD1 rests on TCRdb alone, since no DNA is present to check it. Germline V gives CDR1 MNHEY, CDR2 SMNVEV (reference sequence). The CDR3 contains 13 residues. CDR3 region: CASSPGIPDTQYF.

This rearrangement joins TRBV10-3 to TRBJ2-7; the TRBD1 assignment by TCRdb is unverifiable without DNA. The CDR3 has 13 residues. Germline lookup yields CDR1 ENHRY and CDR2 SYGVKD. The CDR3 spells CAISEQGYYEQYF.